This entry is about one T cell receptor beta chain. What this receptor recognizes is not known. No per-base quality is available; no much larger clone lies one base away. The library relied on the immunoSEQ multiplex PCR assay. As stored in TCRdb, this immuneACCESS dataset retains in-frame rearrangements with V and J assigned. A fraction of the clones does not appear; measured against another copy, unresolved V genes explain less than half of the discrepancy, and the remainder lacks a known reason. The sample contains some 71,000 clones, more than 70% of them found a single time. The ten largest clonotypes hold around 5.5% of the sample. The data belong to a study of control samples from healthy donors and cancer patients (dated by TCRdb to the early 2020s). As encoded in the germline V gene (reference sequence), CDR1 is PRHDT while CDR2 is FYEKMQ. The CDR3 starts with the cysteine, ends with the phenylalanine, and has 16 residues. Only the CDR3 DNA is retained, 48 bases long and in frame from the first base. The junction shows trimming of 5 bases on V and 5 bases on J, and the gene matches do not reach 9 bases of it.

This TCR came from a man between 60 and 70 years old with colorectal cancer. The V and J segments used are TRBV13 and TRBJ1-6; TRBD1 agrees with 7 junctional bases. Sequenced material: PBMCs. The DNA reads TGTGCCAGCAGCATAAGAGCCGGGACAGATAATTCACCCCTCCACTTT. It is translated as CASSIRAGTDNSPLHF.